These T cell receptor beta chains were read from a single sample in a study of shared clonotypes between healthy human individuals. This table comes from immunoSEQ multiplex PCR, and its TCRdb copy is limited to in-frame clones, with some not included. The table records millions of clones, more than 80% of them present only once. The sequencing sample was made of naive CD4+ T cells sorted from blood. These receptors all stem from a man between 18 and 29 years old in good health. CDR3s include the opening cysteine and the closing phenylalanine or tryptophan. The order of the fields is clone size, J gene, V gene, D gene, CDR3 DNA, CDR3 protein. A D gene is named only where the DNA matches it firmly. Clone sizes are given selectively: once, few, many, or a class where the clone is expanded.

>-|TRBJ2-1|TRBV5-1|TRBD2
TGCGCCAGCAGCCCAGGGCTAGCGGAGACGGATGAGCAGTTCTTC
CASSPGLAETDEQFF
>once|TRBJ2-2|TRBV6-6|TRBD2
TGTGCCAGCATCCAACTAGCGGGAGGGCCCGGGGAGCTGTTTTTT
CASIQLAGGPGELFF
>-|TRBJ2-1|TRBV6-1|-
TGTGCCAGCAGTGGTTTCGGGATCGGCGATGAGCAGTTCTTC
CASSGFGIGDEQFF
>-|TRBJ2-7|TRBV7-2|-
TGTGCCAGCAGCCTACTGGACATCTCCTACGAGCAGTACTTC
CASSLLDISYEQYF
>-|TRBJ2-3|TRBV7-3|TRBD2
TGTGCCAGCAGCTTAAGACTAGCGGGGGCCCTGGGCACAGATACGCAGTATTTT
CASSLRLAGALGTDTQYF
>once|TRBJ1-2|TRBV11-1|-
TGTGCCAGCAGCTTAGCAGATGCAGGGTGGAATGGCTACACCTTC
CASSLADAGWNGYTF
>-|TRBJ2-5|TRBV7-2|-
TGTGCCAGCAGCCCCGGGGGCCCAGAGACCCAGTACTTC
CASSPGGPETQYF
>-|TRBJ2-5|TRBV5-4|-
TGTGCCAGCAGCTTTCCACTGGAACAAGAGACCCAGTACTTC
CASSFPLEQETQYF
>-|TRBJ2-6|TRBV6-5|-
TGTGCCAGCAGCCCCCTAATTGGCGGGGCCAACGTCCTGACTTTC
CASSPLIGGANVLTF
>-|TRBJ2-3|TRBV2|TRBD2
TGTGCCAGCAGAGCCTCTAGCGGGGGGGCCGCAGATACGCAGTATTTT
CASRASSGGAADTQYF
>-|TRBJ1-2|TRBV7-2|-
TGTGCCAGCAGCTTAGCGTCTGGGGGAATCTATGGCTACACCTTC
CASSLASGGIYGYTF
>-|TRBJ2-7|TRBV27|TRBD2
TGTGCCAGCAGACTAAGGACTAGCGTCGGCGAGCAGTACTTC
CASRLRTSVGEQYF
>-|TRBJ1-4|TRBV9|-
TGTGCCAGCAGCGAGAGACATGCCGTAGGGGAAAAACTGTTTTTT
CASSERHAVGEKLFF
>-|TRBJ2-7|TRBV7-2|-
TGTGCCAGCAGCTTAGCAAGGCAGTACGAGCAGTACTTC
CASSLARQYEQYF
>-|TRBJ2-4|TRBV4-1|TRBD2
TGCGCCAGCAGCCAAGGCGCTAGCGGCCCTGGGAAGCCAGCCAAAAACATTCAGTACTTC
CASSQGASGPGKPAKNIQYF
>-|TRBJ2-4|TRBV5-6|TRBD2
TGTGCCAGCAGCCCACTAGCGGGAGCGGACAACATTCAGTACTTC
CASSPLAGADNIQYF